This TCR beta chain was recorded in a study of metastatic and nonmetastatic thyroid tumors. The study, taken as a whole, reports: Relative to benign nodules, malignant thyroid tumors were reportedly characterized by significantly elevated TCR beta diversity in blood and tumor.

At least ten counts were recorded for this clone. Its antigen is currently unknown. Trimming shortened V by 0 bases and J by 8 bases, and 11 bases separated the two germline ends. CDR3 length: 13 residues. CDR1 is SGDLS, CDR2 YYNGEE, per germline. Thyroid surgery was preceded by no treatment in any patient. Authors' data handling: Variation in CDR3 across clinicopathological groups served as the basis for constructing a distant-metastasis classifier in papillary thyroid cancer. From the PCR reads, TCRdb re-called clones with MiXCR. TCRdb's processing, not the authors' own work, is the source of the V and J calls. The table records 15,000 to 20,000 clones, over 25% of them present only once.

This receptor was identified in a female donor with papillary thyroid cancer or a benign thyroid nodule (not recorded which). Some clones in this sample may be carry-over from other donors' samples. The chain couples TRBV9 to TRBJ1-2, with D possibly TRBD1 on 5 matching bases. The sample comprised adjacent normal tissue. DNA of the CDR3: TGTGCCAGCAGCGTAGTAGTCGGGGACGGCTACACCTTC. Encoded protein: CASSVVVGDGYTF.